The 30 T cell receptor beta chains presented below share a single source sample, sequenced in a study of blood T cell repertoires in COVID-19. Sequencing used immunoSEQ multiplex PCR; TCRdb keeps in-frame clones, though not all of them. Of approximately 180,000 clones in the sample, approximately 85% are singletons; the top ten hold 3% to 4%. The sample consisted of peripheral blood. The receptors originated from a man aged 60 to 69 with acute or convalescent COVID-19.

The chain is built from TRBV9 and TRBJ2-2, with TRBD2 identical over 7 bases. Germline CDR1 is SGDLS and CDR2 is YYNGEE. The CDR3 is made up of 16 amino acids. V lost 0 bases, J lost 7 bases, and 9 bases stayed unmatched. The CDR3 loop reads CASSVVEGGHGGELFF. CDR3 nucleotide sequence: TGTGCCAGCAGCGTAGTTGAGGGAGGGCACGGCGGGGAGCTGTTTTTT.

This clone was recorded a few times. The chain carries TRBV9 and TRBJ2-1; a weak D match, TRBD2 (5 bases). Per the germline V gene, CDR1 is SGDLS and CDR2 is YYNGEE. With 7 bases removed from V and 4 bases from J, the gap between germline ends came to 15 bases. The CDR3 consists of 14 residues. CDR3 in amino acids: CASGRVTRYNEQFF. Here the CDR3 DNA reads TGTGCCAGCGGGCGGGTAACTCGTTACAATGAGCAGTTCTTC.

The chain links TRBV28 to TRBJ2-5; TRBD2 matches at 10 bases. This CDR3 has 20 residues. The V and J ends lost 3 bases and 1 base, in that order; junction bases with no gene match: 17. Germline CDR1 MDHEN, CDR2 SYDVKM. This CDR3 is CASSFNPRRTSGDLQETQYF. For the CDR3, the DNA is TGTGCCAGCAGTTTCAACCCCAGGCGGACTAGCGGAGATCTCCAAGAGACCCAGTACTTC.

V is TRBV19 and J is TRBJ1-3, with a possible D match to TRBD1 (6 bases). CDR1 LNHDA and CDR2 SQIVND come from the germline V gene (reference sequence). The CDR3 runs to 14 residues. Trimming shortened V by 3 bases and J by 4 bases, and 10 bases separated the two germline ends. The chain's CDR3 is CASSMGALGNTIYF. The CDR3, as DNA: TGTGCCAGTAGTATGGGGGCGCTCGGAAACACCATATATTTT.

The rearrangement uses TRBV4-3 and TRBJ1-4; TRBD1 matches 7 bases. The CDR3 length is 14 residues. V lost 3 bases to trimming and J lost 8 bases; unmatched junction nucleotides: 6. Per germline, CDR1 LGHNA and CDR2 YSLEER. Written as DNA, the CDR3 is TGCGCCAGCAGCCAGGGACAGTCTGGGGAAAAACTGTTTTTT. Translating it yields CASSQGQSGEKLFF.

The chain carries TRBV15 and TRBJ2-5; perhaps TRBD1 as D (6 bases). The V gene's germline CDR1 is LNHNV and CDR2 YYDKDF (reference sequence). The germline V and J ends were trimmed by 1 base and 6 bases, with 15 bases remaining between them. There are 15 residues in the CDR3. The CDR3 sequence: CATSRAYGQRKTQYF. DNA of the CDR3: TGTGCCACCAGCAGAGCCTACGGACAGAGAAAGACCCAGTACTTC.

J is TRBJ2-1 and V is TRBV5-1, with D unclear. V was clipped by 5 bases and J by 4 bases, with 10 bases between them. CDR1 and CDR2 (germline): SGHRS, YFSETQ. The length of the CDR3 is 13 residues. The CDR3 loop is CASRGSGYNEQFF. In DNA, the CDR3 is TGCGCCAGCAGGGGTTCAGGTTACAATGAGCAGTTCTTC.

The gene calls are TRBV15 and TRBJ2-1; D is unresolved. V was shortened by 5 bases and J by 0 bases, with 11 bases between the two germline ends. The CDR3 contains 15 residues. The germline V gene encodes CDR1 LNHNV and CDR2 YYDKDF (reference sequence). The CDR3 sequence: CATSVNGFSYNEQFF. CDR3 sequence (DNA): TGTGCCACCAGCGTGAACGGTTTCTCCTACAATGAGCAGTTCTTC.

The gene calls are TRBV19 and TRBJ2-3; D not resolved. Looked up from germline, CDR1 is LNHDA and CDR2 is SQIVND (reference sequence). This CDR3 region has 10 residues. Trimming stripped 10 bases from V and 0 bases from J, with 2 bases between. CDR3 protein: CATSTDTQYF. CDR3 nucleotide sequence: TGTGCCACTAGCACAGATACGCAGTATTTT.

The chain is built from TRBV29-1 and TRBJ2-7; 12 positions match TRBD2. The CDR3 spans 14 residues. Germline V gene sequence: CDR1 SQVTM, CDR2 ANQGSEA. J was trimmed by 1 base and V by 7 bases; bases with no gene match: 5. The CDR3 loop reads CSGATSGRSYEQYF. CDR3 DNA sequence: TGCAGCGGCGCTACTAGCGGGAGGTCCTACGAGCAGTACTTC.

This chain connects TRBV28 to TRBJ2-6; 7 nucleotides agree with TRBD2. Trimming cost V 6 bases and J 2 bases; bases outside gene matches: 4. The CDR3 consists of 15 residues. From germline, CDR1 is MDHEN and CDR2 SYDVKM. The CDR3 region is CASSLGGAGANVLTF. For the CDR3, the DNA is TGTGCCAGCAGCTTGGGGGGGGCTGGGGCCAACGTCCTGACTTTC.

J is TRBJ2-7 and V is TRBV11-2; 12 nucleotides align to TRBD1. The CDR3 is 15 amino acids. The J segment lost 4 bases and the V segment lost 6 bases, leaving 7 bases of the junction unmatched. CDR1 and CDR2 (germline): SGHAT, FQNNGV. CDR3 region: CASRMPGQGAYEQYF. The CDR3, as DNA: TGTGCCAGCAGGATGCCGGGACAGGGGGCTTACGAGCAGTACTTC.

This clone was found a few times. The chain recombines TRBV7-2 with TRBJ2-2, with TRBD2 matching over 11 bases. CDR3 size: 18 residues. Germline trimming cut 5 bases from V and 4 bases from J; bases unmatched to any gene: 12. The germline gives CDR1 SGHTA, CDR2 FQGNSA. CDR3 residues: CASSQTGTSGGATGELFF. CDR3 DNA sequence: TGTGCCAGCAGCCAAACCGGGACTAGCGGAGGGGCCACCGGGGAGCTGTTTTTT.

This clone appeared a few times. This chain uses TRBV7-8 with TRBJ1-2; D gene unclear. V lost 1 base and J 0 bases, leaving 9 bases between the germline ends. This CDR3 contains 15 residues. In germline, CDR1 is SGHVS, CDR2 FQNEAQ. This CDR3 is CASSLGPPPNYGYTF. CDR3 in DNA: TGTGCCAGCAGCTTAGGGCCACCCCCTAACTATGGCTACACCTTC.

The CDR3 DNA reads as TGTGCCAGCAGACCCAGCGGGGCTCGGTACGAGCAGTACTTC. This encodes CASRPSGARYEQYF. J is TRBJ2-7 and V is TRBV28, with 7 bases that match TRBD2. The V gene end was trimmed by 6 bases and the J gene end by 4 bases; junction bases not matched to a gene: 9. CDR1 and CDR2 from the germline V gene are MDHEN and SYDVKM. The CDR3 extends over 14 amino acids.

The gene calls are TRBV7-2 and TRBJ2-1, with a tentative D call TRBD2 (7 bases). Trimming left V 2 bases short and J 9 bases short, with 17 bases between. Germline CDR1 SGHTA, CDR2 FQGNSA. The CDR3 runs 15 residues. CDR3 nucleotide sequence: TGTGCCAGCAGCTTAACTCGGGGGGCCGGGTCTGAGCAGTTCTTC. As protein: CASSLTRGAGSEQFF.

The chain joins TRBV28 to TRBJ2-3; 8 nucleotides align to TRBD2. The V and J ends lost 6 bases and 0 bases, in that order; junction bases with no gene match: 5. CDR1 MDHEN and CDR2 SYDVKM come from the germline V gene. The CDR3 extends over 15 amino acids. The CDR3 DNA follows: TGTGCCAGCAGGCGGGGCGGGAGGAGCACAGATACGCAGTATTTT. The encoded protein is CASRRGGRSTDTQYF.

The genes are TRBV5-4 and TRBJ2-1; 9 positions match TRBD2. V lost 4 bases to trimming and J lost 7 bases; unmatched junction nucleotides: 9. The CDR3 has 15 residues. Germline-derived CDR1 and CDR2 are SGHNT and YYREEE (reference sequence). For the CDR3, the DNA is TGTGCCAGCAGCGCGGCGAGCGGGAGGTGGAATGAGCAGTTCTTC. It codes for CASSAASGRWNEQFF.

This clone was found many times. The J gene is TRBJ2-4, the V gene TRBV28; D may be TRBD1 (6 bases). V dropped 4 bases and J dropped 3 bases, with 16 bases sitting between them. CDR1 and CDR2 (germline): MDHEN, SYDVKM. There are 16 residues in the CDR3. In DNA, the CDR3 is TGTGCCAGCAGTTCTAATACAGGGTCGGGCAAAAACATTCAGTACTTC. Residues: CASSSNTGSGKNIQYF.

CDR3 sequence reads: CASRTGPQETQYF. The CDR3 DNA is TGTGCCAGCAGAACAGGGCCCCAAGAGACCCAGTACTTC. V gene TRBV2 combines with J gene TRBJ2-5; TRBD1 is a possible D gene (6 bases). The CDR3 sequence is 13 residues long. Germline CDR1 reads SNHLY; CDR2 reads FYNNEI. V lost 6 bases to trimming and J lost 1 base, with 9 bases between them. Filled out from reference TRBV2 and TRBJ2-5, the complete variable domain reads EPEVTQTPSHQVTQMGQEVILRCVPISNHLYFYWYRQILGQKVEFLVSFYNNEISEKSEIFDDQFSVERPDGSNFTLKIRSTKLEDSAMYFCASRTGPQETQYFGPGTRLLVL.

The chain couples TRBV6-2 or TRBV6-3 to TRBJ2-2; 10 bases fit TRBD2. Germline values: CDR1 MNHEY, CDR2 SVGEGT. V was clipped by 0 bases and J by 9 bases; unmatched bases: 10. The CDR3 runs to 17 residues. Here the CDR3 DNA reads TGTGCCAGCAGTTACTCGGGACTAGCGATGGCATTCAGGGAGCTGTTTTTT. Amino acid sequence: CASSYSGLAMAFRELFF.

The rearrangement uses TRBV19 and TRBJ1-2, with 8 nucleotides matching TRBD1. Germline values: CDR1 LNHDA, CDR2 SQIVND (reference sequence). The CDR3 extends over 13 amino acids. The V and J ends lost 4 bases and 8 bases, in that order; junction bases with no gene match: 6. CDR3 sequence: CASSTDRGGGYTF. The CDR3 region has the DNA TGTGCCAGTAGTACCGACAGGGGCGGAGGCTACACCTTC.

This chain links TRBV11-2 with TRBJ1-4; TRBD1 matches 7 bases. The V and J ends lost 4 bases and 3 bases, in that order; junction bases with no gene match: 5. The CDR3 is 15 amino acids. Germline CDR1 reads SGHAT; CDR2 reads FQNNGV. The CDR3 region has the DNA TGTGCCAGCAGCTCCGGACAGGTTTCTAATGAAAAACTGTTTTTT. Amino acid sequence: CASSSGQVSNEKLFF. The entire variable domain, with the rest obtained from reference TRBV11-2 and TRBJ1-4, is as follows: EAGVAQSPRYKIIEKRQSVAFWCNPISGHATLYWYQQILGQGPKLLIQFQNNGVVDDSQLPKDRFSAERLKGVDSTLKIQPAKLEDSAVYLCASSSGQVSNEKLFFGSGTQLSVL.

The chain links TRBV28 to TRBJ1-5; a weak D match, TRBD1 (5 bases). V lost 3 bases and J lost 11, with 20 bases in between. The CDR3 covers 15 residues. Germline V gene data show CDR1 as MDHEN and CDR2 as SYDVKM. This chain's CDR3 is CASSFRDSAVGAQHF. The CDR3 DNA sequence: TGTGCCAGCAGTTTCCGTGACAGCGCCGTAGGAGCCCAGCATTTT.

The gene calls are TRBV10-3 and TRBJ2-7; TRBD1 agrees at 9 bases. CDR1 is ENHRY, CDR2 SYGVKD, per germline. CDR3 length: 14 amino acids. The junction had 9 bases not matched to a gene; V was cut back by 6 bases and J by 6 bases. CDR3 protein: CAISPGQGRSEQYF. The CDR3 region has the DNA TGTGCCATCAGCCCGGGACAGGGACGGTCCGAGCAGTACTTC.

The rearrangement joins TRBV2 to TRBJ2-7, with 12 bases aligning to TRBD2. The germline V gene has CDR1 SNHLY and CDR2 FYNNEI. The CDR3 runs to 15 residues. The J segment lost 2 bases and the V segment lost 2 bases, leaving 1 base of the junction unmatched. The CDR3 here is CASSELAGGTYEQYF. The CDR3 nucleotides read TGTGCCAGCAGTGAACTAGCGGGAGGGACCTACGAGCAGTACTTC.

The V and J genes are TRBV5-6 and TRBJ2-7, with D perhaps matching TRBD2 (6 bases). Germline V lookup: CDR1 SGHDT, CDR2 YYEEEE. Trimming left V 3 bases short and J 1 base short, with 14 bases between. The CDR3 contains 15 residues. CDR3 region: CASSSWSSGSYEQYF. The DNA of the CDR3 is TGTGCCAGCAGCTCCTGGAGTAGCGGTTCCTACGAGCAGTACTTC. Full variable domain (missing parts from reference TRBV5-6 and TRBJ2-7): DAGVTQSPTHLIKTRGQQVTLRCSPKSGHDTVSWYQQALGQGPQFIFQYYEEEERQRGNFPDRFSGHQFPNYSSELNVNALLLGDSALYLCASSSWSSGSYEQYFGPGTRLTVT.

The genes are TRBV27 and TRBJ2-7, with D possibly TRBD2 on 5 matching bases. Trimming left V 6 bases short and J 3 bases short, with 15 bases between. This CDR3 contains 14 residues. Per germline, CDR1 MNHEY and CDR2 SMNVEV (reference sequence). CDR3 sequence: CASSFGGGNYEQYF. CDR3 sequence (DNA): TGTGCCAGCAGCTTCGGAGGAGGTAACTACGAGCAGTACTTC.

V is TRBV2 and J is TRBJ2-1; TRBD1 is a possible D gene (5 bases). The V and J ends lost 6 bases and 6 bases respectively, with 18 bases between them. The V gene's germline CDR1 is SNHLY and CDR2 FYNNEI. The CDR3 extends over 15 amino acids. CDR3 protein: CASRSDRGRINEQFF. CDR3 sequence (DNA): TGTGCCAGCAGATCCGATAGGGGCCGAATCAATGAGCAGTTCTTC.

The rearrangement links TRBV18 to TRBJ2-7; 10 bases are shared with TRBD1. J gave up 3 bases and V 9 bases, and 17 bases lay outside the gene matches. The germline gives CDR1 KGHSH, CDR2 LQKENI. The CDR3 has 17 residues. The CDR3, as DNA: TGTGCCAGTCGCCCCTCAAAGACCGGGACAGGGGACTACGAGCAGTACTTC. It yields the protein CASRPSKTGTGDYEQYF.